This T cell receptor beta chain was obtained from a study of T cell changes during pregnancy in multiple sclerosis. Measured with immunoSEQ multiplex PCR; TCRdb has only the in-frame clones, and not every one. The sample comprises roughly 27,000 clones, over 65% of which are singletons, and around 7.9% rests with the top ten. This CDR3 is built from 14 residues. The ends lost 5 bases at V and 3 bases at J; junction bases unmatched: 4. The germline V gene has CDR1 PRHDT and CDR2 FYEKMQ (reference sequence). This sample comprised CD8+ T cells from peripheral blood mononuclear cells, obtained after pregnancy. This clonotype was sampled from a female donor with multiple sclerosis, enrolled in a pregnancy study. V and J are TRBV13 and TRBJ1-1; TRBD1 matches at 9 bases. The CDR3 loop is CASSDRGADTEAFF. The DNA for the CDR3 is TGTGCCAGCAGCGACAGGGGGGCGGACACTGAAGCTTTCTTT.